Below are 18 T cell receptor beta chains sequenced from a single sample in a study of response to subunit inactivated influenza vaccine. TCRdb used MiXCR to reprocess the RT-PCR reads, holding one entry per CDR3 protein. Counted here are about half a million distinct CDR3 sequences, roughly 25% occurring once; the ten biggest clones make up 1.9%. Here the sequenced sample was CD4+ T cells sorted from PBMCs, taken 5 days after vaccination. All receptors come from a man aged 50 to 60 who received an inactivated influenza vaccine.

The chain joins TRBV14 to TRBJ2-5; either TRBD1 or TRBD2 may fit D (6 bases each). CDR1 and CDR2 from the germline V gene are SGHDN and FVKESK. The CDR3 consists of 15 residues. Trimming left V 2 bases short and J 5 bases short, with 15 bases between. In nucleotides, the CDR3 is TGTGCCAGCAGCCAATCGACCGGGGGCAGGGAGACCCAGTACTTC. Its translation is CASSQSTGGRETQYF.

This clonotype came up a few times. The V and J genes are TRBV4-2 and TRBJ1-4; D might be TRBD1 (5 bases). This CDR3 region has 14 residues. Trimming left V 8 bases short and J 0 bases short, with 10 bases between. The germline V gene has CDR1 LGHNA and CDR2 YNFKEQ. The CDR3: CASATVATNEKLFF. The CDR3 coding sequence is TGTGCCAGCGCGACAGTGGCAACTAATGAAAAACTGTTTTTT.

The chain couples TRBV15 to TRBJ2-5, with D unresolved. Germline V gene sequence: CDR1 LNHNV, CDR2 YYDKDF (reference sequence). Trimming took 8 bases from V and 2 from J, leaving 15 bases between them. CDR3 length equals 14 residues. For the CDR3, the DNA is TGTGCCACCGGCTGGGCAGGCATACAAGAGACCCAGTACTTC. It yields the protein CATGWAGIQETQYF.

V gene TRBV12-3 or TRBV12-4 combines with J gene TRBJ2-2; D possibly corresponds to TRBD1 (6 bases). V was trimmed by 2 bases and J by 0 bases, leaving 10 bases between them. The CDR3 loop spans 16 amino acids. The CDR3 sequence: CASSLKGVTNTGELFF. The CDR3 DNA sequence: TGTGCCAGCAGTTTAAAGGGGGTAACGAACACCGGGGAGCTGTTTTTT.

The gene calls are TRBV11-2 and TRBJ2-3; TRBD1 aligns across 9 bases. The V gene end was trimmed by 8 bases and the J gene end by 6 bases; junction bases not matched to a gene: 9. Germline values: CDR1 SGHAT, CDR2 FQNNGV. This CDR3 spans 14 amino acids. CDR3 bases: TGTGCCAGCGGCCGACAGGGGGGAGTGGATACGCAGTATTTT. Translated: CASGRQGGVDTQYF.

In this sample, this clonotype turned up a few times. The chain has TRBV6-1 and TRBJ2-1, with D hard to call. V lost 3 bases and J 7 bases, leaving 16 bases between the germline ends. Germline V gene lookup returns CDR1 MNHNS and CDR2 SASEGT. The CDR3 runs to 15 residues. CDR3 sequence: CASSDDILGQNEQFF. In DNA form, the CDR3 reads TGTGCCAGCAGTGACGACATATTAGGTCAAAATGAGCAGTTCTTC.

The chain carries TRBV20-1 and TRBJ2-1; 10 bases fit TRBD2. J was trimmed by 2 bases and V by 4 bases; bases with no gene match: 8. Germline assignment: CDR1 DFQATT and CDR2 SNEGSKA (reference sequence). The CDR3 is 16 residues long. In DNA, the CDR3 is TGCAGTGCTACCCCTAGCGGGAGTTTTGCCTACAATGAGCAGTTCTTC. The encoded protein is CSATPSGSFAYNEQFF.

This clonotype showed up just a few times. This chain links TRBV4-2 with TRBJ2-7; D is ambiguous. CDR3 length: 14 residues. Per germline, CDR1 LGHNA and CDR2 YNFKEQ. With 4 bases removed from V and 6 bases from J, the gap between germline ends came to 16 bases. The CDR3 loop is CASSPLVEPSEQYF. The CDR3 DNA reads as TGTGCCAGCAGCCCCTTGGTAGAACCTTCCGAGCAGTACTTC.

The chain joins TRBV20-1 to TRBJ2-3; D unclear. Germline values: CDR1 DFQATT, CDR2 SNEGSKA (reference sequence). The CDR3 runs 14 residues. V was shortened by 6 bases and J by 1 base, with 14 bases between the two germline ends. The CDR3 sequence: CSAPGRFRTDTQYF. CDR3 nucleotide sequence: TGCAGTGCCCCGGGTCGGTTTCGCACAGATACGCAGTATTTT.

V gene TRBV20-1 combines with J gene TRBJ2-3; 8 bases line up with TRBD2. Losses at the gene ends were 6 bases for V and 6 bases for J; bases not matched to a gene: 26. Per the germline V gene, CDR1 is DFQATT and CDR2 is SNEGSKA (reference sequence). CDR3 length: 19 amino acids. The DNA for the CDR3 is TGCAGTGCACTGGGGGGAGCGGGGGACTTGGGGTCTTCTATTGATACGCAGTATTTT. Encoded protein: CSALGGAGDLGSSIDTQYF.

The chain is built from TRBV18 and TRBJ2-7; 9 nucleotides agree with TRBD1. Losses at the gene ends were 4 bases for V and 0 bases for J; bases not matched to a gene: 4. Per germline, CDR1 KGHSH and CDR2 LQKENI. This CDR3 has 15 amino acids. CDR3 region: CASSRGQGSSYEQYF. The CDR3 DNA reads as TGTGCCAGCTCACGGGGACAGGGCAGCTCCTACGAGCAGTACTTC.

The V and J genes are TRBV14 and TRBJ2-7; 9 positions agree with TRBD2. V trimming: 4 bases; J trimming: 6 bases; junction bases outside the gene matches: 13. This CDR3 is built from 16 residues. CDR1 is SGHDN and CDR2 is FVKESK in the germline V gene. This chain's CDR3 is CASSPGRSGRFGEQYF. The CDR3 DNA is TGTGCCAGCAGCCCTGGAAGGAGCGGGAGGTTTGGCGAGCAGTACTTC.

A few counts support this clonotype. V gene TRBV6-5 combines with J gene TRBJ2-2; TRBD2 might be the D (6 bases). The CDR3 loop spans 13 amino acids. Trimming cost V 0 bases and J 12 bases, with 11 bases left between them. Per germline, CDR1 MNHEY and CDR2 SVGAGI. The CDR3 bases are TGTGCCAGCAGTTACTCGATCCGGGAGAAGCTGTTTTTT. Protein product: CASSYSIREKLFF.

This clonotype was detected a few times. The chain recombines TRBV12-3 or TRBV12-4 with TRBJ1-1, with no clear D. Trimming removed 6 bases at V and 1 base at J, with 9 bases between. The CDR3 runs 13 residues. CDR3 sequence: CASSRWGNTEAFF. For the CDR3, the DNA is TGTGCCAGCAGCAGGTGGGGGAACACTGAAGCTTTCTTT.

The J gene is TRBJ2-1, the V gene TRBV28; possible D gene TRBD2, 6 bases. This CDR3 is built from 18 residues. Germline loops: CDR1 MDHEN, CDR2 SYDVKM. V shed 5 bases and J shed 0 bases, with 20 bases lying between them. In DNA form, the CDR3 reads TGTGCCAGCAGTCCGATAGTAGCGGCCCGGAGCTCCTACAATGAGCAGTTCTTC. It translates to CASSPIVAARSSYNEQFF.

The genes are TRBV7-2 and TRBJ2-3, with 10 bases matching TRBD2. V dropped 6 bases and J dropped 4; count of bases not matched to a gene: 7. This CDR3 comprises 15 residues. Germline V gene sequence: CDR1 SGHTA, CDR2 FQGNSA. CDR3 bases: TGTGCCAGCAGTTCCCTAGCGGGAGCGGCAGATACGCAGTATTTT. Translated, it gives CASSSLAGAADTQYF. The whole variable domain, filled in from reference TRBV7-2 and TRBJ2-3, reads GAGVSQSPSNKVTEKGKDVELRCDPISGHTALYWYRQSLGQGLEFLIYFQGNSAPDKSGLPSDRFSAERTGGSVSTLTIQRTQQEDSAVYLCASSSLAGAADTQYFGPGTRLTVL.

The table lists this clonotype with a few counts. The V and J genes are TRBV5-1 and TRBJ2-2; D possibly corresponds to TRBD1 (5 bases). CDR1 is SGHRS and CDR2 is YFSETQ in the germline V gene. Trimming shortened V by 0 bases and J by 3 bases, and 12 bases separated the two germline ends. This CDR3 has 16 amino acids. The CDR3 nucleotides are TGCGCCAGCAGCTTGGCCGCAGGGTTCGACACCGGGGAGCTGTTTTTT. Translated, it gives CASSLAAGFDTGELFF. The full variable domain, with the rest looked up from reference TRBV5-1 and TRBJ2-2, is KAGVTQTPRYLIKTRGQQVTLSCSPISGHRSVSWYQQTPGQGLQFLFEYFSETQRNKGNFPGRFSGRQFSNSRSEMNVSTLELGDSALYLCASSLAAGFDTGELFFGEGSRLTVL.

This clonotype has a handful of counts. This chain links TRBV7-2 with TRBJ2-3; D not certain. The CDR3 runs 15 residues. Germline CDR1 reads SGHTA; CDR2 reads FQGNSA. The ends were cut back, 2 bases at V and 2 bases at J, with 11 bases in the middle. CDR3 sequence (DNA): TGTGCCAGCAGCTTACAGCGTGGGGACACAGATACGCAGTATTTT. Protein: CASSLQRGDTDTQYF.